This note documents a single TCR beta chain sequence. The CDR3 has 15 amino acids. Germline V gives CDR1 MNHEY, CDR2 SVGAGI. V was shortened by 2 bases and J by 1 base, with 8 bases between the two germline ends. This sample stems from a study of blood T cell repertoires in COVID-19. Study-level information: Sources were T cells, B-cell-depleted T cells, or PBMCs; the material itself was cDNA or gDNA.

TCRdb's copy holds only in-frame clones and misses some; the assay was immunoSEQ multiplex PCR. The table records tens of thousands of clones, roughly 74% of them present only once. This TCR was recovered from a man in his forties or fifties with COVID-19, enrolled during active disease. The sample comprised peripheral blood. The chain links TRBV6-5 to TRBJ1-4; D remains ambiguous. The CDR3 DNA reads TGTGCCAGCAGTTACCGCTCGGGAACTAATGAAAAACTGTTTTTT. Its translation is CASSYRSGTNEKLFF.